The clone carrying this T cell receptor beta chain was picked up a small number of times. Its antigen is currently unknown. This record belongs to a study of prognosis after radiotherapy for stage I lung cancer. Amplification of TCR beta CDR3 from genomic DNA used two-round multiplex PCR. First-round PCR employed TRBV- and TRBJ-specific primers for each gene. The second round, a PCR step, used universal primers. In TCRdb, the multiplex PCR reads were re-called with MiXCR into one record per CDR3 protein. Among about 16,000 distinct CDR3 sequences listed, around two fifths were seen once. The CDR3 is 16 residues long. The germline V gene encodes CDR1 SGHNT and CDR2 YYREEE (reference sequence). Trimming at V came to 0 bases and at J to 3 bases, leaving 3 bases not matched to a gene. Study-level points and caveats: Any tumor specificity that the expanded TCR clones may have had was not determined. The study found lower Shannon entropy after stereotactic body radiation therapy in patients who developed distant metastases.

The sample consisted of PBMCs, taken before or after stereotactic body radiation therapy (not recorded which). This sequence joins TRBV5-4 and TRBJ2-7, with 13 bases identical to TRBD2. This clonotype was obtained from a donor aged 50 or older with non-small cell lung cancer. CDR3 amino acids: CASSLATSGGIYEQYF. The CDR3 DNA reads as TGTGCCAGCAGCTTGGCGACTAGCGGGGGGATCTACGAGCAGTACTTC.